This T cell receptor (beta chain) comes out of a study of cytomegalovirus exposure and HLA in healthy donors. Overall study results and limits: 87-base-pair reads could not separate some V segments, including TRBV6-2 and TRBV6-3. After further analysis at a later stage, 16,951 TCR beta sequences were associated with HLA alleles at 0.05 false discovery rate. A later analysis appeared to link common viral pathogens to several of the most significant clusters.

As for this clone: No antigen is known for it.

Germline CDR1 SGHRS, CDR2 YFSETQ. The CDR3 sequence is 13 residues long. The germline V and J ends were trimmed by 4 bases and 4 bases, with 9 bases remaining between them. The primer mix had 60 Vbeta and 13 Jbeta primers. The protocol was immunoSEQ multiplex PCR, while the TCRdb copy is restricted to in-frame clones and leaves out a portion. The table shows 150,000 to 200,000 clones, with 75% occurring only once. Sequenced sample: PBMCs. The J gene is TRBJ1-5, the V gene TRBV5-1; a possible D gene is TRBD1 (6 bases). The sequence came from a man in his late teens or twenties in good health and CMV-seropositive. As DNA, the CDR3 is TGCGCCAGCAGCGCCGGACAGAATCAGCCCCAGCATTTT. Its translation is CASSAGQNQPQHF.